This T cell receptor (beta chain) was sequenced during a study of cytomegalovirus exposure and HLA in healthy donors (dated by TCRdb to between 2016 and 2019). The study in broad terms: An earlier analysis of roughly 630 of the donors reported more than 250 Gb of sequence data and 117 million unique TCR beta sequences from roughly 180 million T cells. An early release that covered several hundred HLA-typed donors contained about 300 gigabases of sequencing data and 65 million to 100 million unique TCR sequences. Of the 300 to 450 genotyped donors, 65% to 90% were placed in the genetic ancestry cluster associated with self-reported Caucasian donors. The study aimed to test whether cataloging public T cell receptors could reveal signatures of past pathogen exposure. The study used immunosequencing to profile the T cell repertoires of hundreds of subjects and linked those repertoires to cytomegalovirus serostatus. Besides the first cohort of 666 subjects, a separate validation cohort made up of about 120 different subjects was used. To predict cytomegalovirus infection status, the study brought together high-throughput TCR immunosequencing, statistical association of individual TCRs with disease status, and machine learning. A later analysis re-examined previously published TCR beta repertoires from roughly 720 donors and added high-resolution HLA genotyping to investigate patterns of TCR occurrence. Rather than using new phenotypic data, the later analysis identified candidate immune exposures from TCR beta sequences and from how often those sequences occurred across donors. To decide whether each TCR beta V gene segment behaved as functional or pseudogenic, an earlier analysis of approximately 620 of the donors relied on high-throughput TCR beta sequencing. Alongside the repertoire data, information on donor age, sex, ethnicity and CMV serostatus was compiled. A later genetic analysis took genome-wide SNP genotypes for about 55% of the 666 donors and used that subset as a discovery cohort. All discovery cohort repertoires had been generated on a single sequencing platform. Both class I and class II loci were covered by HLA typing, at four-digit resolution. Typing coverage varied by locus: about 629-640 donors for A, B, C, DRB1 and DQB1; under 550 for DQA1; more than 600 for DPA1; 450 to 480 for DPB1. A handful of DR-DQ haplotypes were handled as single units for association and clustering because linkage in the cohort was strong. Among 300 to 500 genotyped donors of the cohort, an average of around 250,000 unique TCR beta nucleotide sequences was sequenced per donor, of which about 18% were non-productive.

Concerning this clone itself: Its target antigen remains unknown. Base qualities were left out, and no much larger clone turns up one base away.

The cohort was made up of hundreds of healthy bone marrow donors. All cohort members were sampled while nominally healthy, although unrecorded immune exposures were likely present. The donor was CMV seronegative and was included in the group of several hundred seronegative cohort members. A peripheral blood sample was collected from each donor, and TCR beta sequencing was performed on peripheral blood mononuclear cells. Genomic DNA extraction from the blood cell samples was performed with the Qiagen DNeasy Blood Extraction Kit. Paper-wide results and their limitations: According to a later analysis, TCR association rates differed among HLA loci, with DRB1 alleles showing the most associated TCRs and HLA-C alleles showing the fewest. A later analysis found that most CMV-associated TCR beta chains appeared HLA-restricted, with HLA associations seemingly driven largely by CMV exposure. In an earlier analysis of over 550 of the donors, most TCR beta V segments were observed in productive rearrangements about 87% or about 30% of the time, broadly matching IMGT annotations. Because counts were too low, roughly 17 rarely observed V segments, including chromosome 9 orphons, were left out of the earlier analysis of approximately 500 of the donors. When HLA alleles, especially DR and DQ, strongly co-occurred, attributing TCR associations to individual alleles was difficult. Linkage disequilibrium might explain the correlated functional status among segregating V segments, but an unknown experimental factor could not be excluded. A total of roughly 160 TCR beta chains were listed by the study as associated with cytomegalovirus. A cluster of highly shared sequence variants was judged likely to be a technical artifact of the sequencing pipeline. The classifier was reported to diagnose cytomegalovirus status with high specificity and sensitivity in both the original and validation cohorts. A further reported finding was that TCR beta sequences accurately predicted the HLA-A and HLA-B alleles for most subjects in the first cohort. In vitro tests confirmed that a few of the cytomegalovirus-associated TCR beta chains recognize cytomegalovirus antigens. A later genetic analysis reported fewer N-insertions in productive TCRs among donors in an Asian-associated ancestry cluster than the approximately 670-donor mean. Because HLA typing was missing for some donors at each locus, association tests included only the typed subset. The presence/absence analyses assumed that sequencing depth was roughly uniform across donors, and that assumption may not be true. CMV serostatus was the only immune exposure information available for the cohort. A later genetic analysis associated a missense DCLRE1C variant with V-gene and J-gene trimming of TCR beta chains, and an independent cohort replicated the association. Most TCR sequences were seen in very few donors, while some public TCRs were found in many individuals. Some IMGT-functional V segments, including TRBV6-2 and TRBV6-3, could not be told apart with the 87-base-pair reads, so those segments were excluded. It was suggested by the authors that the approach could potentially be generalized to other disease states and immunological phenotypes. Compared with equally common non-associated chains, HLA-associated TCR beta chains in a later analysis were more clonally expanded and had lower generation probabilities. According to a later analysis, parvovirus B19, influenza, CMV and Epstein-Barr virus appeared linked to several top co-occurrence clusters. Only TCR beta chains were sequenced in this cohort, and the absence of alpha or paired-chain data limited detectable features. Specific HLA alleles were associated with roughly 16,000 TCR beta sequences at a false discovery rate of 0.05 in a later analysis.

Libraries were built with the immunoSEQ multiplex PCR assay. A mixture of 60 forward primers for TCR Vbeta segments and 13 reverse primers for TCR Jbeta segments was used in the multiplex PCR. The CDR3 region of rearranged TCR beta genes was amplified from genomic DNA by a multiplex PCR assay. The Illumina HiSeq System was used to sequence the amplified TCR beta libraries as 87-base-pair reads. Turning to the authors' computational methods: In a later analysis, tens of millions of unique TCR beta chains were counted across the 650 to 700 repertoires, and around 10 million of these chains were shared by at least two donors. Raw reads were error-corrected and collapsed into unique sequences by a nearest-neighbor algorithm in which closely related sequences were merged to remove PCR and sequencing errors. To assign V, D and J gene segments, CDR3 sequences were aligned to IMGT reference sequences. For a sequence to be retained, a match of at least six nucleotides to both a V gene segment and a J gene segment was required. A rearrangement counted as productive if the CDR3 had no stop codons and remained in frame with V and J, and every other rearrangement counted as non-productive. CDR3 was defined by IMGT convention, running from the second conserved V-encoded cysteine to the conserved J-encoded phenylalanine. In an earlier analysis of 587 of the donors, sequences lacking an unambiguous match to a single V gene segment were excluded. An earlier analysis of about 600 of the donors called V segments functional above 56.7% productive rearrangements and segregating when the between-donor standard deviation exceeded 5%. A statistical classification framework was built to diagnose cytomegalovirus status from the catalog of TCR beta chain sequences. A later analysis assigned V and J genes by comparing TCR nucleotide sequences with IMGT/GENE-DB human TR gene sequences. In a later analysis, CDR3 sequences and most-parsimonious VDJ recombination scenarios were assigned using the TCRdist pipeline. In a later analysis, each TCR beta chain was defined by its CDR3 amino acid sequence together with its V-gene family, and reads lacking a unique V-gene family were excluded. As a way to deal with suspected cross-contamination and a sequencing artifact, a later analysis dropped hundreds of nucleotide sequences that were highly shared and had low generation probability. In a later analysis, a clonal expansion index for each public chain was calculated from normalized within-repertoire ranks of inferred template counts. In a later analysis, generation probabilities were computed with a VDJ recombination model fitted to out-of-frame rearrangements, and the resulting probabilities were checked against IGoR. Hypergeometric tests were used in a later analysis to score TCR-TCR, TCR-HLA and TCR-CMV co-occurrence, with a repertoire-size bias correction applied to the TCR pairs. False discovery rates were estimated in a later analysis by permuting HLA or CMV assignments 20 times. In a later analysis, co-occurring TCRs were grouped with DBSCAN, and TCRdist sequence similarity was added when clustering was performed within HLA-allele-positive subsets. Repertoires with fewer than 30,000 or more than 120,000 public chains were left out of co-occurrence clustering, as were roughly five repertoires with anomalous nucleotide sharing. Entries here come from immuneACCESS through TCRdb and include only in-frame sequences with V and J called. Some clones fail to appear in such tables; in the studies checked, an unresolved V gene covers under half of the shortfall, and the cause of the remainder is unknown. V, J and clone size reflect that table, while D and trimming were determined from the DNA. Counted in this sample were more than 150,000 clones; around four fifths of them appeared once. The ten biggest clones cover more than 1.5% of the sample.

Compared with germline, V lacks 0 bases and J lacks 4 bases; bases without a gene match: 5. The germline V gene encodes CDR1 KGHSH and CDR2 LQKENI. From the cysteine up to the phenylalanine, the CDR3 has a length of 15 residues. Kept here is only the CDR3 DNA, which spans 45 bases and is read in frame from base 1. Sequencing was performed on PBMCs. The TCR was taken from a woman under 30 in good health and CMV-seronegative. Rearrangement joined TRBV18 to TRBJ1-2, and 7 junction bases match TRBD1. The DNA is TGTGCCAGCTCACCACCGAGGGGGCAGGGCTATGGCTACACCTTC. This codes for CASSPPRGQGYGYTF.